This entry describes one T cell receptor beta chain. Its antigen remains unknown. These data come from a study of CD8 T cells in Susac syndrome. Study observations and caveats: An acknowledgment was made by the study that its TCR sequencing and HLA analysis involved relatively few individuals.

The CDR3 runs 12 residues. Germline-derived CDR1 and CDR2 are LGHDT and YNNKEL (reference sequence). V lost 6 bases and J lost 7, with 10 bases in between. Sequencing of TCR beta drew on CD8+ and CD4+ T cells from blood. Negative isolation was used for CD8+ and CD4+ T cells and FACS enrichment for TEMRA cells. Random hexamers were used to reverse transcribe about 0.45 to 1 ug of RNA. By means of immunoSEQ multiplex PCR, TCR beta CDR3 spanning 54 Vbeta and 13 Jbeta underwent amplification. Using its own MiXCR run on the immunoSEQ multiplex PCR reads, TCRdb lists one record per CDR3 protein. The table has tens of thousands of distinct CDR3 sequences, around 94% seen once.

The source material was CD8+ T cells from PBMCs. This rearrangement joins TRBV3-1 to TRBJ2-1; unclear D gene. This receptor was obtained from a human donor in good health. The CDR3 DNA follows: TGTGCCAGCAGTTCACTTGAAAATGAGCAGTTCTTC. As protein: CASSSLENEQFF.